A single TCR beta chain is shown here with its context. Its antigen remains unknown. This specimen comes from a study of early T cells in non-severe SARS-CoV-2 infection. Study in general: Sequencing of bulk RNA from unsorted whole blood was done, without chain pairing.

In the library, individual cDNA molecules carried attached unique molecular identifiers. MiXCR, run by TCRdb on the 5' RACE reads, gives a single entry per CDR3 protein. The table lists roughly 55,000 distinct CDR3 sequences, 15% of them singletons, with approximately 11% in the top ten. The junction had 21 bases not matched to a gene; V was cut back by 3 bases and J by 0 bases. CDR1 and CDR2 (germline): WSHSY, SAAADI. CDR3 size: 21 residues. General observations from the study: A preference for anti-spike CD8 responses marked VDJdb matching, which missed private and CD4 specificities.

The receptor's source is an adult who was a healthcare worker with PCR-confirmed SARS-CoV-2 infection or an uninfected control (not recorded which). V and J are TRBV10-2 and TRBJ2-5, with TRBD2 identical over 8 bases. Material: whole blood, obtained at baseline. This chain's CDR3 is CASSDPIAGSLPLLHQETQYF. CDR3 in DNA: TGCGCCAGCAGTGACCCCATAGCGGGAAGTCTCCCCCTTCTCCACCAAGAGACCCAGTACTTC.